This TCR beta chain was recorded in a study of cytotoxic CD8 clonotypes in ibrutinib-treated CLL. About 2 micrograms of genomic DNA (from cryopreserved PBMCs) were used for TCR beta libraries. Study conclusions and caveats: At the start, clonality exceeded age-matched healthy donors and followed circulating CD8+ T-cell counts.

Remarks on this clone: Its antigen remains unidentified.

Germline V CDR1 and CDR2: MDHEN, SYDVKM. V was pared by 6 bases and J by 0 bases, with 18 bases between. The CDR3 is 17 amino acids. Repertoires were generated with immunoSEQ multiplex PCR, while TCRdb's copy carries only in-frame clones and drops some. Among fewer than 25,000 clones listed, 75% were seen once. The sequence derives from a human donor with chronic lymphocytic leukemia. Sequenced here: PBMCs, sampled before ibrutinib treatment. The chain recombines TRBV28 with TRBJ1-3; D is ambiguous. CDR3 nucleotide sequence: TGTGCCAGCAGCCAGATAGGGAGGTTGTTCTCTGGAAACACCATATATTTT. Protein product: CASSQIGRLFSGNTIYF. The variable domain in full, with the rest retrieved from reference TRBV28 and TRBJ1-3, is DVKVTQSSRYLVKRTGEKVFLECVQDMDHENMFWYRQDPGLGLRLIYFSYDVKMKEKGDIPEGYSVSREKKERFSLILESASTNQTSMYLCASSQIGRLFSGNTIYFGEGSWLTVV.